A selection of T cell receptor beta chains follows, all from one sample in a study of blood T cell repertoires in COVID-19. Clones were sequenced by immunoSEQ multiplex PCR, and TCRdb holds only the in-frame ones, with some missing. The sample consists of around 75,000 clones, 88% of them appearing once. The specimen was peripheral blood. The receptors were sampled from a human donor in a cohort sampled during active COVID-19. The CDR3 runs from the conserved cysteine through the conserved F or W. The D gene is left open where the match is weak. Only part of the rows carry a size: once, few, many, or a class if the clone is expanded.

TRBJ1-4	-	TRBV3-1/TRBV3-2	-	TGTGCCAGCAGCCAAGAGGCAGGGTGGGAAAAACTGTTTTTT	CASSQEAGWEKLFF
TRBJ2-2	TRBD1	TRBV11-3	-	TGTGCCAGCACCTTCGGGACAGGGATAACCACCGGGGAGCTGTTTTTT	CASTFGTGITTGELFF
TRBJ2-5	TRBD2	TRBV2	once	TGTGCCAGCAAAAGCGGACTAGCGGGAGGTGGAGAGACCCAGTACTTC	CASKSGLAGGGETQYF
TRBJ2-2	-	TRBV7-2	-	TGTGCCAGCAGAATTAGGAGTGGAGTCGGGGAGCTGTTTTTT	CASRIRSGVGELFF
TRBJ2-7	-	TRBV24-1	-	TGTGCCACCAGTGATAGAAGGGGGTGGAGGTACGAGCAGTACTTC	CATSDRRGWRYEQYF
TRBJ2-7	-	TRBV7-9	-	TGTGCCAGCAGCTTGGCGGGGTCTTGGTACGAGCAGTACTTC	CASSLAGSWYEQYF
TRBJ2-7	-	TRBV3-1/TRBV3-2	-	TGTGCCAGCAGCCAACGACAGGTCTACGAGCAGTACTTC	CASSQRQVYEQYF
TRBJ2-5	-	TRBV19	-	TGTGCCAGTAGTATTTCGCGTTTGGAGACCCAGTACTTC	CASSISRLETQYF
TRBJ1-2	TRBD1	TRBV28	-	TGTGCCAGCAGAAGATTCGGGACAGGGAAAAAGTATGGCTACACCTTC	CASRRFGTGKKYGYTF
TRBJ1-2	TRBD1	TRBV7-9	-	TGTGCCAGCAGCCACGTCAACAGGGGTATATATGGCTACACCTTC	CASSHVNRGIYGYTF
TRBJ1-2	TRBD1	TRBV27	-	TGTGCCAGCAGTAAAGACCGGACAGGTGTGTTTGACTATGGCTACACCTTC	CASSKDRTGVFDYGYTF
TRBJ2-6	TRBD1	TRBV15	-	TGTGCCACCAGCAGAGTGGGACAGGGAAAGTCTGGGGCCAACGTCCTGACTTTC	CATSRVGQGKSGANVLTF
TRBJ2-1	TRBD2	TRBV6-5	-	TGTGCCAGCAGGCGGGGGACTAGCGGGAGAGGTGAGCAGTTCTTC	CASRRGTSGRGEQFF
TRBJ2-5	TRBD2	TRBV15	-	TGTGCCACCAGCAGAGATAGGACTAGCGGAGAGACCCAGTACTTC	CATSRDRTSGETQYF
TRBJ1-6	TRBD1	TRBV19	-	TGTGCCAGTAGTGCGAGGACAGGGGCTAATTCACCCCTCCACTTT	CASSARTGANSPLHF
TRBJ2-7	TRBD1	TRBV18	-	TGTGCCAGCTCACCTGGGACAGTAGCTTCCTACGAGCAGTACTTC	CASSPGTVASYEQYF
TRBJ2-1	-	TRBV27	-	TGTGCCAGCAGTTTGACTAGTTTAAATGAGCAGTTCTTC	CASSLTSLNEQFF
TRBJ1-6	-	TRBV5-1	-	TGCGCCAGCAGCTTGGGACAGGCCGATAATTCACCCCTCCACTTT	CASSLGQADNSPLHF
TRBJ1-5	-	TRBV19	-	TGTGCCAGTAGTCTCACGCCGTCGGGTTCGGTTCAGCCCCAGCATTTT	CASSLTPSGSVQPQHF
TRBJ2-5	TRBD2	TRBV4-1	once	TGCGCCAGCAGCCAAGATGGGTGGCGGGGGGGGCGTCGAGAGACCCAGTACTTC	CASSQDGWRGGRRETQYF
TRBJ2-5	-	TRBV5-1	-	TGCGCCAGCAGCTTGGGTTCGGGTCGCAAAGAGACCCAGTACTTC	CASSLGSGRKETQYF
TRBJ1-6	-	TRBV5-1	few	TGCGCCAGCAGCTTTGGTACAGGGTTGGATTCACCCCTCCACTTT	CASSFGTGLDSPLHF
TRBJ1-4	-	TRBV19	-	TGTGCCAGTAGGCTTAGTCGGTCCACTAATGAAAAACTGTTTTTT	CASRLSRSTNEKLFF
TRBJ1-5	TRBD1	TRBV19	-	TGTGCCAGTAGTATATCGCGGGACAGAACATATCAGCCCCAGCATTTT	CASSISRDRTYQPQHF
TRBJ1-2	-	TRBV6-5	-	TGTGCCAGCAGCGGACAGCAGTACTATGGCTACACCTTC	CASSGQQYYGYTF
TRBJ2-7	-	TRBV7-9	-	TGTGCCAGCAGCACAGGACCCGAGCAGTACTTC	CASSTGPEQYF
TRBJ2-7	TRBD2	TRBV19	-	TGTGCCAGTAGTATTGCGGGGGGCCCCTACGAGCAGTACTTC	CASSIAGGPYEQYF
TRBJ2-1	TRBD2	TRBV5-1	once	TGCGCCAGCGCTAGGACTAGCGGAGGCAATGAGCAGTTCTTC	CASARTSGGNEQFF
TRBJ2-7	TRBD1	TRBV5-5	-	TGTGCCAGCAGCTTGGTGGGACAGGGGGCCTCCTACGAGCAGTACTTC	CASSLVGQGASYEQYF